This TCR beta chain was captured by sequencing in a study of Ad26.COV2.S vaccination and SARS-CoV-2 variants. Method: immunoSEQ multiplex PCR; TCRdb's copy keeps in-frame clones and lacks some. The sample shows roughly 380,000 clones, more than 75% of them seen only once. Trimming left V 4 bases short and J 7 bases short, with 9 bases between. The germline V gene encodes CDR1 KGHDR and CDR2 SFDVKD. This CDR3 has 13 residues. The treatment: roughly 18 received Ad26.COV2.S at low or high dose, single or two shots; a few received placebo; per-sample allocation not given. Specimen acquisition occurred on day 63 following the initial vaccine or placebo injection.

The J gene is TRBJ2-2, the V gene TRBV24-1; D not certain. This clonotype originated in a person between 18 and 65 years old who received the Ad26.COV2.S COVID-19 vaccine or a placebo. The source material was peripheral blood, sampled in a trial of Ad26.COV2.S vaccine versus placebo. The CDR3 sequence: CATSDPHIGELFF. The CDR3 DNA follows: TGTGCCACCAGTGACCCCCATATCGGGGAGCTGTTTTTT.